The 17 T cell receptor beta chains listed next were all sequenced from one sample in a study of cytomegalovirus exposure and HLA in healthy donors. TCRdb's copy holds only in-frame clones and misses some; the assay was immunoSEQ multiplex PCR. The sample lists some 59,000 clones; over 85% were seen once. Sample: PBMCs. These receptors were obtained from a woman aged 18-30 years in good health and CMV-seropositive.

The chain joins TRBV2 to TRBJ2-6; the D is unclear. The CDR3 contains 13 residues. Trimming cost V 9 bases and J 4 bases, with 10 bases left between them. Germline values: CDR1 SNHLY, CDR2 FYNNEI. DNA for the CDR3: TGTGCCAGTCGAGTAGAAGGGGCCAACGTCCTGACTTTC. It translates to CASRVEGANVLTF.

V usage is TRBV10-2 and J usage is TRBJ2-7, with D possibly matching TRBD1 (5 bases). V was cut by 3 bases and J by 4 bases, with 16 bases left in between. Per the germline V gene, CDR1 is WSHSY and CDR2 is SAAADI. The CDR3 covers 15 residues. CDR3 sequence reads: CASSDRVKGLYEQYF. The CDR3 coding sequence is TGCGCCAGCAGTGACCGCGTCAAGGGGTTGTACGAGCAGTACTTC.

The V gene is TRBV28, the J gene TRBJ2-3; D perhaps matches TRBD2 (6 bases). Trimming stripped 2 bases from V and 3 bases from J, with 15 bases between. The length of the CDR3 is 16 residues. Per the germline V gene, CDR1 is MDHEN and CDR2 is SYDVKM. The CDR3 protein is CASSLDSGVGTDTQYF. In nucleotides, the CDR3 is TGTGCCAGCAGTTTAGATTCGGGGGTGGGGACAGATACGCAGTATTTT.

This chain uses TRBV5-1 with TRBJ1-2; 9 nucleotides match TRBD1. The CDR3 runs to 14 residues. CDR1 is SGHRS and CDR2 is YFSETQ in the germline V gene. With V trimmed by 3 bases and J by 8 bases, 8 bases remained unmatched. This chain's CDR3 is CASSSPGQGSGYTF. In nucleotides, the CDR3 is TGCGCCAGCAGCTCCCCGGGACAGGGCAGCGGCTACACCTTC.

The chain has TRBV5-6 and TRBJ2-7, with D possibly being TRBD1 (5 bases). Trimming shortened V by 0 bases and J by 6 bases, and 10 bases separated the two germline ends. Germline V gives CDR1 SGHDT, CDR2 YYEEEE. This CDR3 is 13 amino acids long. The CDR3 nucleotides are TGTGCCAGCAGCTTGGTTGGGGCCGGCGAGCAGTACTTC. Translating it yields CASSLVGAGEQYF.

The chain has TRBV30 and TRBJ1-1, with D unclear. The CDR3 loop spans 14 amino acids. V was pared by 7 bases and J by 6 bases, with 21 bases between. The germline V gene has CDR1 GTSNPN and CDR2 SVGIG (reference sequence). CDR3 DNA: TGTGCCTTCAGACACGGAGGGTACCGCGCTGAAGCTTTCTTT. Translating gives CAFRHGGYRAEAFF.

A remark on this clone: One end of the junction does not line up with germline, which may come from a read error. The CDR3 nucleotides are TGTGCCAGTCAGGTGGCGGGCACGGATACGCAGTATTTT. Translation: CASQVAGTDTQYF. This chain uses TRBV5-4 with TRBJ2-3; D possibly corresponds to TRBD2 (5 bases). Germline loops: CDR1 SGHNT, CDR2 YYREEE (reference sequence). This CDR3 contains 13 residues.

The chain combines TRBV5-6 with TRBJ2-1; D is ambiguous. CDR3 length equals 15 residues. Between the trimmed V and J ends, which lost 0 bases and 0 bases, there was a span of 7 bases. The V gene's germline CDR1 is SGHDT and CDR2 YYEEEE. The CDR3 sequence: CASSLGPGSYNEQFF. The CDR3 DNA reads as TGTGCCAGCAGCTTGGGCCCGGGCTCCTACAATGAGCAGTTCTTC. The entire variable domain, with the rest obtained from reference TRBV5-6 and TRBJ2-1, is as follows: DAGVTQSPTHLIKTRGQQVTLRCSPKSGHDTVSWYQQALGQGPQFIFQYYEEEERQRGNFPDRFSGHQFPNYSSELNVNALLLGDSALYLCASSLGPGSYNEQFFGPGTRLTVL.

The J gene is TRBJ1-5, the V gene TRBV2, with TRBD1 matching over 7 bases. Germline V gene sequence: CDR1 SNHLY, CDR2 FYNNEI. V shed 5 bases, J shed 4 bases, and the junction held 11 bases outside the gene matches. The CDR3 has 16 amino acids. CDR3 sequence reads: CASSLARTGENQPQHF. The CDR3, as DNA: TGTGCCAGCAGTTTAGCCCGGACAGGTGAGAATCAGCCCCAGCATTTT. Complete variable domain (other parts from reference TRBV2 and TRBJ1-5): EPEVTQTPSHQVTQMGQEVILRCVPISNHLYFYWYRQILGQKVEFLVSFYNNEISEKSEIFDDQFSVERPDGSNFTLKIRSTKLEDSAMYFCASSLARTGENQPQHFGDGTRLSIL.

The chain employs TRBV30 and TRBJ2-1; 10 nucleotides agree with TRBD2. V shed 8 bases and J 9 bases; nucleotides not matched to a gene: 13. The CDR3 length is 14 residues. CDR1 is GTSNPN and CDR2 is SVGIG in the germline V gene (reference sequence). Written as DNA, the CDR3 is TGTGCCGGCCAACGAAGCGGGGGGGCGACTGAGCAGTTCTTC. Amino acids: CAGQRSGGATEQFF.

This rearrangement joins TRBV7-2 to TRBJ2-5; 7 nucleotides match TRBD1. CDR1 and CDR2 (germline): SGHTA, FQGNSA. V lost 4 bases and J lost 4; bases outside the gene matches: 6. CDR3 length equals 14 residues. The CDR3 loop is CASSSTGNLETQYF. CDR3 nucleotides: TGTGCCAGCAGCTCGACAGGGAATCTAGAGACCCAGTACTTC.

This chain connects TRBV25-1 to TRBJ1-1; D ambiguous. The germline V gene has CDR1 MGHDK and CDR2 SYGVNS. This CDR3 spans 13 amino acids. V was shortened by 7 bases and J by 1 base, with 10 bases between the two germline ends. The CDR3 sequence: CASNGHGNTEAFF. The DNA of the CDR3 is TGTGCCAGCAATGGGCACGGGAACACTGAAGCTTTCTTT.

This clone was counted only a few times. This rearrangement joins TRBV7-9 to TRBJ2-7; D gene unclear. Trimming took 1 base from V and 0 from J, leaving 7 bases between them. Germline V gene lookup returns CDR1 SEHNR and CDR2 FQNEAQ (reference sequence). CDR3 size: 14 residues. This CDR3 reads CASSLGGISYEQYF. For the CDR3, the DNA is TGTGCCAGCAGCTTAGGAGGCATCTCCTACGAGCAGTACTTC.

This chain connects TRBV2 to TRBJ2-1; 7 bases fit TRBD1. The CDR3 totals 17 residues. Germline V lookup: CDR1 SNHLY, CDR2 FYNNEI. Trimming took 3 bases from V and 3 from J; bases not matched to a gene: 11. The CDR3 protein is CASSELRGQGGYNEQFF. CDR3 nucleotides: TGTGCCAGCAGTGAGCTAAGGGGGCAGGGTGGCTACAATGAGCAGTTCTTC. Filled out from reference TRBV2 and TRBJ2-1, the complete variable domain reads EPEVTQTPSHQVTQMGQEVILRCVPISNHLYFYWYRQILGQKVEFLVSFYNNEISEKSEIFDDQFSVERPDGSNFTLKIRSTKLEDSAMYFCASSELRGQGGYNEQFFGPGTRLTVL.

This chain links TRBV27 with TRBJ2-5, with 10 nucleotides matching TRBD2. V shed 2 bases and J 2 bases; nucleotides not matched to a gene: 5. The CDR3 extends over 16 amino acids. The germline CDR1 and CDR2 sequences are MNHEY and SMNVEV (reference sequence). The chain's CDR3 is CASSLSTSGVQETQYF. Written as DNA, the CDR3 is TGTGCCAGCAGTTTAAGCACTAGCGGGGTTCAAGAGACCCAGTACTTC.

The rearrangement uses TRBV19 and TRBJ2-3; 16 bases line up with TRBD2. CDR1 and CDR2 from the germline V gene are LNHDA and SQIVND (reference sequence). Trimming at V came to 10 bases and at J to 3 bases, leaving 13 bases not matched to a gene. The CDR3 runs to 18 residues. CDR3 nucleotide sequence: TGTGCCACGTCCTCCGGGACTAGCGGGGGGGGTGTAACAGATACGCAGTATTTT. It is translated as CATSSGTSGGGVTDTQYF.

This chain links TRBV5-1 with TRBJ2-1; D possibly corresponds to TRBD2 (5 bases). This CDR3 has 15 residues. Trimming removed 1 base at V and 2 bases at J, with 10 bases between. Looked up from germline, CDR1 is SGHRS and CDR2 is YFSETQ. The CDR3 coding sequence is TGCGCCAGCAGCTTGTCGACTACAGCCTACAATGAGCAGTTCTTC. Residues: CASSLSTTAYNEQFF.